The sequence of this T cell receptor (beta chain) was determined in a study of CD8 T cells in Susac syndrome. It was with random hexamers that roughly 0.45 to 1 ug RNA was reverse transcribed. TCRdb itself ran the immunoSEQ multiplex PCR reads through MiXCR, one entry per CDR3 protein. The table shows approximately 160,000 distinct CDR3 sequences, with approximately 92% occurring only once. TCR beta from blood CD8+ and CD4+ T cells was sequenced. Negative isolation was used for CD8+ and CD4+ T cells, and FACS enrichment was applied to TEMRA cells. Trimming left V 6 bases short and J 0 bases short, with 8 bases between. In germline, CDR1 is MNHEY, CDR2 SMNVEV (reference sequence). The CDR3 has 13 amino acids.

The source is a human donor in good health. The sequenced material came from CD4+ T cells from PBMCs. The chain is built from TRBV27 and TRBJ1-1; D gene unclear. The CDR3 loop reads CASRGNMNTEAFF. DNA of the CDR3: TGTGCCAGCAGGGGAAACATGAACACTGAAGCTTTCTTT.